A selection of T cell receptor beta chains follows, all from one sample in a study of shared clonotypes between healthy human individuals. Profiled with immunoSEQ multiplex PCR; TCRdb holds only in-frame clones, not every one. The repertoire holds millions of clones, with roughly 94% as singletons. The sample taken for sequencing was naive CD4+ T cells sorted from blood. These receptors were taken from a man between 18 and 29 years old in good health. Both conserved end residues are part of each CDR3. The order of the fields is clone size, D gene, J gene, V gene, CDR3 protein, CDR3 DNA. D genes are given only for firm matches. For some rows the clone size is stated as once, few or many, or as a class when expanded; others skip it.

NA,NA,TRBJ1-5,TRBV6-1,CASSGLRVNQPQHF,TGTGCCAGCAGTGGCCTCAGGGTAAATCAGCCCCAGCATTTT
NA,TRBD2,TRBJ2-1,TRBV11-2,CASSLRLAGGIYNEQFF,TGTGCCAGCAGCTTACGACTAGCGGGGGGTATCTACAATGAGCAGTTCTTC
NA,NA,TRBJ2-7,TRBV4-1,CASSQVKRERYEQYF,TGCGCCAGCAGCCAAGTGAAACGGGAGAGGTACGAGCAGTACTTC
NA,NA,TRBJ2-3,TRBV11-3,CASSLSGLTDTQYF,TGTGCCAGCAGCTTGAGTGGGTTGACAGATACGCAGTATTTT
NA,NA,TRBJ2-7,TRBV25-1,CASLGLSAEQYF,TGTGCCAGCCTGGGACTTTCCGCCGAGCAGTACTTC
NA,NA,TRBJ2-1,TRBV5-4,CASSLGGSYNEQFF,TGTGCCAGCAGCTTGGGAGGTAGCTACAATGAGCAGTTCTTC
once,TRBD1,TRBJ2-1,TRBV7-3,CASSRDRGTYNEQFF,TGTGCCAGCAGCCGTGACAGGGGTACCTACAATGAGCAGTTCTTC
NA,NA,TRBJ2-7,TRBV6-6,CASSLEFAGEQYF,TGTGCCAGCAGCCTAGAGTTCGCTGGCGAGCAGTACTTC
NA,NA,TRBJ1-2,TRBV28,CASSLEVYGYTF,TGTGCCAGCAGTCTCGAGGTCTATGGCTACACCTTC
NA,TRBD1,TRBJ2-7,TRBV27,CASRPRTGGNEQYF,TGTGCCAGCAGGCCCCGGACAGGGGGCAACGAGCAGTACTTC
NA,NA,TRBJ1-4,TRBV27,CASSLRMDEKLFF,TGTGCCAGCAGTTTACGTATGGATGAAAAACTGTTTTTT
NA,NA,TRBJ1-2,TRBV6-1,CASREETGLNYGYTF,TGTGCCAGCAGGGAAGAGACAGGCCTTAACTATGGCTACACCTTC
NA,NA,TRBJ1-6,TRBV5-1,CASSLGSGDPSSVHF,TGCGCCAGCAGCTTGGGTTCAGGGGACCCGTCATCGGTCCACTTT
NA,TRBD1,TRBJ1-1,TRBV2,CASSQGEGTEAFF,TGTGCCAGCAGTCAGGGGGAGGGTACTGAAGCTTTCTTT
NA,TRBD1,TRBJ2-3,TRBV7-3,CASSYKGQGALGTDTQYF,TGTGCCAGCAGCTATAAGGGACAGGGGGCGCTGGGCACAGATACGCAGTATTTT
NA,TRBD2,TRBJ2-2,TRBV18,CASSPGRDAGELFF,TGTGCCAGCTCACCGGGGAGGGATGCCGGGGAGCTGTTTTTT
NA,NA,TRBJ2-5,TRBV30,CAWGLSLWGGGWTQYF,TGTGCCTGGGGCTTATCACTCTGGGGCGGCGGATGGACCCAGTACTTC
NA,NA,TRBJ2-2,TRBV19,CASSIANIPGELFF,TGTGCCAGTAGTATAGCTAACATCCCCGGGGAGCTGTTTTTT
NA,TRBD2,TRBJ2-3,TRBV7-2,CASSISGRAPDTQYF,TGTGCCAGCAGCATTAGCGGGAGGGCCCCAGATACGCAGTATTTT
NA,TRBD2,TRBJ2-7,TRBV7-2,CASSLAPLAGAHEQYF,TGTGCCAGCAGCTTAGCGCCCCTAGCGGGAGCCCACGAGCAGTACTTC
NA,TRBD1,TRBJ2-7,TRBV5-1,CASSLAPGQVSSYEQYF,TGCGCCAGCAGCTTGGCTCCGGGACAGGTTTCCTCCTACGAGCAGTACTTC
NA,NA,TRBJ1-2,TRBV5-4,CASSTDSFYGYTF,TGTGCCAGCAGTACGGACAGCTTCTATGGCTACACCTTC
NA,TRBD1,TRBJ2-7,TRBV29-1,CSVDDRGYEQYF,TGCAGCGTTGACGACAGGGGCTACGAGCAGTACTTC